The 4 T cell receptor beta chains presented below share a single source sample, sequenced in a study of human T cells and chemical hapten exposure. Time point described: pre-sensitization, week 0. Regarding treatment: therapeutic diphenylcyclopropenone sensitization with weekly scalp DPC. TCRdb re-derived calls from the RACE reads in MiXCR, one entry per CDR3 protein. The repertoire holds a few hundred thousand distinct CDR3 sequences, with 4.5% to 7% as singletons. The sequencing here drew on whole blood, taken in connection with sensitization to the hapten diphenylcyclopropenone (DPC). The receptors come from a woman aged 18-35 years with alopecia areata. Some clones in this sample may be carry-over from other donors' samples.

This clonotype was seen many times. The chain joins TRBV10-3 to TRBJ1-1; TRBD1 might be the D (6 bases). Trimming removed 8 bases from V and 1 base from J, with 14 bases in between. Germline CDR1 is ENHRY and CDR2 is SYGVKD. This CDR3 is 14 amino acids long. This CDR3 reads CAIRGAVSNTEAFF. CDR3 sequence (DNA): TGTGCCATCCGGGGGGCAGTCTCGAACACTGAAGCTTTCTTT.

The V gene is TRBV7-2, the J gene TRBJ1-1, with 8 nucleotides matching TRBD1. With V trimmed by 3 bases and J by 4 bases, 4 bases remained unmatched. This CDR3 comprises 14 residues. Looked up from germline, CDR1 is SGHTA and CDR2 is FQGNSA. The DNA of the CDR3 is TGTGCCAGCAGCTTTATGACAGGGGCCACTGAAGCTTTCTTT. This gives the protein CASSFMTGATEAFF.

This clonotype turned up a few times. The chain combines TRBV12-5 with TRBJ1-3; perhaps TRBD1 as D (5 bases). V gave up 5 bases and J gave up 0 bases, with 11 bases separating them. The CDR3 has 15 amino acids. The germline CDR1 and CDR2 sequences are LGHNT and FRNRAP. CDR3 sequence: CASGPYGTSGNTIYF. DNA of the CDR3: TGTGCTAGTGGTCCATACGGGACCTCTGGAAACACCATATATTTT.

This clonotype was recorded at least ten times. DNA for the CDR3: TGTGCCAGCAGTGGGCGGGGGGTCGCCTACGAGCAGTACTTC. Translated, it gives CASSGRGVAYEQYF. The chain links TRBV6-1 to TRBJ2-7; 8 bases fit TRBD2. V shed 4 bases and J 2 bases; nucleotides not matched to a gene: 4. The CDR3 extends over 14 amino acids. The germline V gene encodes CDR1 MNHNS and CDR2 SASEGT.